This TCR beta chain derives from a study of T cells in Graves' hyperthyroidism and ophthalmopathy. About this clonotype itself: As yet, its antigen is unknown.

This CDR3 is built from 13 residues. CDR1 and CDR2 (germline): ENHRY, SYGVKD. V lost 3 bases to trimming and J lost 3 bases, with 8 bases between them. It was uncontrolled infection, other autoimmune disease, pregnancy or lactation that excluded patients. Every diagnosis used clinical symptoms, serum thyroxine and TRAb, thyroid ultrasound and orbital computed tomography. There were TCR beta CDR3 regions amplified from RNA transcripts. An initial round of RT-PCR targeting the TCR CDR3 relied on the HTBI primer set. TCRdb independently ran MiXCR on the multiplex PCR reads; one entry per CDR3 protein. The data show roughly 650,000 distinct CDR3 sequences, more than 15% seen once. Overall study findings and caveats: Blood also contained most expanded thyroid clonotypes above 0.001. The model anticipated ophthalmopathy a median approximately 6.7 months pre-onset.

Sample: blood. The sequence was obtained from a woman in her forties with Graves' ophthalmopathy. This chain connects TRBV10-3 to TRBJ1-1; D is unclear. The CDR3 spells CAISDNSHTEAFF. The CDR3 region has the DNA TGTGCCATCAGTGATAACAGCCACACTGAAGCTTTCTTT.